This T cell receptor beta chain was obtained from a study of CD8 T cells in ankylosing spondylitis. In germline, CDR1 is SGHVS, CDR2 FQNEAQ. This CDR3 contains 14 residues. V was pared by 4 bases and J by 11 bases, with 17 bases between. Via MiXCR, TCRdb re-called the 5' RACE reads, giving one row per CDR3 protein. Of around 300,000 distinct CDR3 sequences listed, roughly 14% are singletons. Sequencing was carried out using blood, either unsorted or a sorted T cell fraction (not recorded which). The rearrangement uses TRBV7-8 and TRBJ1-4; D perhaps matches TRBD1 (6 bases). The TCR was taken from a male donor with ankylosing spondylitis or in good health (not recorded which). CDR3 loop: CASSSQGRGGKLFF. The CDR3 nucleotides read TGTGCCAGCAGCTCCCAGGGGAGAGGAGGGAAACTGTTTTTT. Using reference TRBV7-8 and TRBJ1-4 for the parts outside the CDR3, the full variable domain is GAGVSQSPRYKVAKRGQDVALRCDPISGHVSLFWYQQALGQGPEFLTYFQNEAQLDKSGLPSDRFFAERPEGSVSTLKIQRTQQEDSAVYLCASSSQGRGGKLFFGSGTQLSVL.